This T cell receptor beta chain is drawn from a study of Graves' ophthalmopathy and Graves' hyperthyroidism. V lost 2 bases to trimming and J lost 5 bases, with 21 bases between them. Germline V CDR1 and CDR2: SGHVS, FNYEAQ. The CDR3 loop spans 17 amino acids. Concerning this clonotype: Its antigen is not identified.

Amplifying from RNA transcripts, the study obtained TCR beta CDR3 regions. First-round RT-PCR employed HTBI primers, with a second-round multiplex PCR after it. TCRdb passed the multiplex PCR reads through MiXCR, listing each CDR3 protein once. This table holds about 1.1 million distinct CDR3 sequences, 35% to 40% found once. Study-wide findings and caveats: Researchers report that a 13-signature model separated ophthalmopathy from stable hyperthyroidism, posting about 91% sensitivity and around 80% specificity. Blood contained most expanded thyroid clonotypes exceeding 0.001 frequency.

The receptor's source is an adult man with Graves' hyperthyroidism. The chain carries TRBV7-6 and TRBJ2-5; D is possibly TRBD2 (7 bases). The sample comprised peripheral blood or thyroid tissue (not recorded which). The CDR3 here is CASSLSPQGRVGETQYF. The CDR3 region has the DNA TGTGCCAGCAGCTTAAGTCCTCAGGGGAGGGTCGGGGAGACCCAGTACTTC.